These 8 T cell receptor beta chains were sequenced from one sample in a study of regulatory T cells in long-lasting Graves disease. Library construction for TCR beta used iRepertoire HTBI primers and Arm-PCR of CDR3 regions. MiXCR was run by TCRdb on the multiplex PCR reads, yielding one entry per CDR3 protein. The table lists 650,000 to 700,000 distinct CDR3 sequences, 25% to 35% of them singletons, with roughly 40% in the top ten. This sample's time point: persistent/refractory GD, antithyroid drugs over 5 years with positive TRAb. RNA isolated from PBMCs was used to make the TCR library. The specimen comprised peripheral blood mononuclear cells (PBMCs), sampled when the disease was refractory, from a patient treated with antithyroid drugs. The receptor set was obtained from a female donor with Graves disease.

The sample holds a few counts of this clonotype. In nucleotides, the CDR3 is TGTGCCAGCTCACCATTGGATACGGAGACCCAGTACTTC. This sequence encodes CASSPLDTETQYF. The rearrangement uses TRBV18 and TRBJ2-5; D is ambiguous. The V end lost 2 bases, the J end lost 5 bases, and 9 bases lay between the germline ends. The CDR3 loop spans 13 amino acids. CDR1 is KGHSH, CDR2 LQKENI, per germline.

This clonotype was found many times. The chain uses TRBV11-2 and TRBJ2-5, with 7 bases identical to TRBD2. Germline V gives CDR1 SGHAT, CDR2 FQNNGV. Trimming at V came to 6 bases and at J to 5 bases, leaving 6 bases not matched to a gene. The length of the CDR3 is 13 residues. For the CDR3, the DNA is TGTGCCAGCAGGGGACTATCCGGGGAGACCCAGTACTTC. Translated, it gives CASRGLSGETQYF.

The chain joins TRBV3-1 to TRBJ1-1; maybe TRBD1 (5 bases). Deletions cut 3 bases from V and 5 bases from J, with 13 bases between. Germline V CDR1 and CDR2: LGHDT, YNNKEL (reference sequence). CDR3 length equals 14 residues. Here the CDR3 reads CASSHHGEGTEAFF. CDR3 nucleotide sequence: TGTGCCAGCAGCCACCACGGGGAGGGGACTGAAGCTTTCTTT.

The V call is TRBV30, the J call TRBJ1-6; no clear D. V was cut by 0 bases and J by 10 bases, with 4 bases left in between. The CDR3 extends over 11 amino acids. CDR1 is GTSNPN, CDR2 SVGIG, per germline (reference sequence). This CDR3 reads CAWSVGSPLHF. Here the CDR3 DNA reads TGTGCCTGGAGTGTGGGGTCACCCCTCCACTTT.

The chain employs TRBV5-1 and TRBJ2-7; 8 bases fit TRBD1. Germline CDR1 is SGHRS and CDR2 is YFSETQ. This CDR3 comprises 14 residues. With V trimmed by 2 bases and J by 3 bases, 4 bases remained unmatched. The CDR3 DNA is TGCGCCAGCAGCTTTGGGGACAGGCACTACGAGCAGTACTTC. Amino acids: CASSFGDRHYEQYF.

The chain is built from TRBV5-1 and TRBJ1-2; D is unresolved. With 7 bases removed from V and 3 bases from J, the gap between germline ends came to 16 bases. CDR3 size: 14 residues. Germline-derived CDR1 and CDR2 are SGHRS and YFSETQ. DNA for the CDR3: TGCGCCAGCGGCAGTGTAGGGCAATACTATGGCTACACCTTC. Translating gives CASGSVGQYYGYTF.

This sequence joins TRBV12-3 or TRBV12-4 and TRBJ2-5, with TRBD1 matching over 8 bases. This CDR3 spans 14 amino acids. The ends lost 7 bases at V and 5 bases at J; junction bases unmatched: 9. CDR3 protein: CASTSDRGWETQYF. The CDR3 DNA sequence: TGTGCCAGCACCTCTGACAGGGGATGGGAGACCCAGTACTTC.

The CDR3 loop reads CASSPSVGLAGGPGELFF. The CDR3 region has the DNA TGTGCCAGCAGTCCCAGCGTCGGACTAGCGGGAGGTCCCGGGGAGCTGTTTTTT. This chain uses TRBV27 with TRBJ2-2; 14 nucleotides align to TRBD2. The CDR3 extends over 18 amino acids. The V segment lost 5 bases and the J segment 6 bases; nucleotides outside the gene matches: 11. The V gene's germline CDR1 is MNHEY and CDR2 SMNVEV (reference sequence).